This passage covers 9 T cell receptor beta chains from one sample sequenced in a study of neoadjuvant anti-PD-1 for oral cavity cancer. Measured with immunoSEQ multiplex PCR; TCRdb has only the in-frame clones, and not every one. The table has over 65,000 clones, 86% seen once; the top ten hold around 2.8%. The time point is: after neoadjuvant nivolumab, at surgical resection. Sequenced here: PBMCs, sampled after nivolumab (anti-PD-1) treatment. The receptors shown here come from a person aged 35 to 85 with oral cavity squamous cell carcinoma.

The chain uses TRBV4-1 and TRBJ2-7, with 8 bases fitting TRBD2. V lost 0 bases and J lost 2; bases outside the gene matches: 6. CDR3 length: 16 residues. Germline-derived CDR1 and CDR2 are MGHRA and YSYEKL. CDR3 amino acids: CASSQDRGTRAYEQYF. DNA for the CDR3: TGCGCCAGCAGCCAAGATCGGGGGACTAGAGCCTACGAGCAGTACTTC.

J is TRBJ1-3 and V is TRBV19; D may be TRBD1 (6 bases). Trimming removed 6 bases at V and 2 bases at J, with 14 bases between. The CDR3 spans 15 residues. Germline CDR1 LNHDA, CDR2 SQIVND (reference sequence). The CDR3 region is CASRTDRTPGNTIYF. The DNA of the CDR3 is TGTGCCAGTAGGACCGACAGGACCCCTGGAAACACCATATATTTT.

The chain joins TRBV10-1 to TRBJ2-2; D is perhaps TRBD2 (6 bases). The V and J ends lost 4 bases and 2 bases respectively, with 20 bases between them. In germline, CDR1 is WNHNN, CDR2 SYGVQD (reference sequence). The CDR3 is 18 amino acids. The CDR3 loop is CASSGGGRAGINTGELFF. The CDR3, as DNA: TGCGCCAGCAGTGGTGGGGGACGGGCGGGAATAAACACCGGGGAGCTGTTTTTT.

This rearrangement joins TRBV19 to TRBJ1-4; 7 bases map to TRBD1. J gave up 5 bases and V 5 bases, and 8 bases lay outside the gene matches. This CDR3 is 15 amino acids long. Germline assignment: CDR1 LNHDA and CDR2 SQIVND (reference sequence). CDR3 nucleotide sequence: TGTGCCAGTAGTTCCGACAGGGCAAGGAATGAAAAACTGTTTTTT. It specifies CASSSDRARNEKLFF.

The genes are TRBV2 and TRBJ2-7; D is unclear. Trimming removed 7 bases from V and 3 bases from J, with 7 bases in between. Germline CDR1 SNHLY, CDR2 FYNNEI. The CDR3 runs to 11 residues. The CDR3 DNA is TGTGCCAGCACTGGCAGCTACGAGCAGTACTTC. Its protein product is CASTGSYEQYF.

The chain uses TRBV11-3 and TRBJ1-2; D unresolved. From germline, CDR1 is SGHNT and CDR2 YENEEA. The V end was cut by 8 bases, the J end by 0 bases, with 7 bases between. The CDR3 has 12 residues. The CDR3 sequence: CASGDSNYGYTF. The CDR3 DNA reads as TGTGCCAGCGGAGATTCTAACTATGGCTACACCTTC. Complete variable domain (other parts from reference TRBV11-3 and TRBJ1-2): EAGVVQSPRYKIIEKKQPVAFWCNPISGHNTLYWYLQNLGQGPELLIRYENEEAVDDSQLPKDRFSAERLKGVDSTLKIQPAELGDSAVYLCASGDSNYGYTFGSGTRLTVV.

The gene calls are TRBV5-1 and TRBJ1-5; D is ambiguous. Germline values: CDR1 SGHRS, CDR2 YFSETQ. The CDR3 is 15 residues long. The ends were cut back, 4 bases at V and 7 bases at J, with 18 bases in the middle. CDR3 sequence reads: CASSAGTSSSQPQHF. The CDR3 DNA is TGCGCCAGCAGCGCCGGTACGTCCTCTAGCCAGCCCCAGCATTTT.

The chain carries TRBV4-1 and TRBJ2-7, with 8 bases lining up with TRBD1. Trimming cost V 3 bases and J 2 bases; bases outside gene matches: 9. The CDR3 runs to 16 residues. CDR1 MGHRA and CDR2 YSYEKL come from the germline V gene. The CDR3 coding sequence is TGCGCCAGCAGCCAGGGCAGGGGGCGAAAAACCTACGAGCAGTACTTC. Protein product: CASSQGRGRKTYEQYF.

The chain is built from TRBV9 and TRBJ2-3, with D unclear. This CDR3 has 13 residues. The germline CDR1 and CDR2 sequences are SGDLS and YYNGEE. V was pared by 0 bases and J by 0 bases, with 2 bases between. This CDR3 is CASSVGSTDTQYF. The CDR3 DNA sequence: TGTGCCAGCAGCGTAGGTAGCACAGATACGCAGTATTTT.